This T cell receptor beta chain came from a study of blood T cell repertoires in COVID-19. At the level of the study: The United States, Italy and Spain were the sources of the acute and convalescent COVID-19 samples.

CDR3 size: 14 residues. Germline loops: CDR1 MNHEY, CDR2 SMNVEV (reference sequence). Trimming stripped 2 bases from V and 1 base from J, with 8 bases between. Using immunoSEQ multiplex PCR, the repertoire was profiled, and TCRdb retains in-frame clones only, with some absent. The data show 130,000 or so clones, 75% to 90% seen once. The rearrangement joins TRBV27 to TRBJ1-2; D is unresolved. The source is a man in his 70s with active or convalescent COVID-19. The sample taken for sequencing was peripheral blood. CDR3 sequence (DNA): TGTGCCAGCAGTTTACGAACAAGTAACTATGGCTACACCTTC. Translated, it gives CASSLRTSNYGYTF.